These 3 T cell receptor beta chains were all obtained from the same sample, sequenced in a study of radiotherapy plus CTLA-4 blockade in lung cancer. TCRdb keeps only in-frame clones here, not all; method: immunoSEQ multiplex PCR. The sample includes over 100,000 clones, 70% to 85% of them seen just once. Sequenced material: peripheral blood, taken from a patient treated with radiotherapy plus ipilimumab. The receptor set was obtained from a human donor with non-small cell lung cancer that progressed on radiotherapy plus ipilimumab. Some clones in this sample may be carry-over from other donors' samples.

The gene calls are TRBV11-2 and TRBJ2-7; D might be TRBD1 (6 bases). Per the germline V gene, CDR1 is SGHAT and CDR2 is FQNNGV. V was cut by 5 bases and J by 0 bases, with 14 bases left in between. The CDR3 extends over 15 amino acids. The CDR3 DNA is TGTGCCAGCAGCGCAACAGGGATCAGCTCCTACGAGCAGTACTTC. Translated, it gives CASSATGISSYEQYF.

The chain is built from TRBV5-1 and TRBJ2-7, with a tentative D call TRBD1 (6 bases). V was shortened by 0 bases and J by 6 bases, with 22 bases between the two germline ends. Germline V CDR1 and CDR2: SGHRS, YFSETQ. The length of the CDR3 is 17 residues. The CDR3: CASSLDSTYITGSEQYF. The CDR3 nucleotides are TGCGCCAGCAGCTTGGATTCGACGTATATAACAGGGTCCGAGCAGTACTTC.

This chain connects TRBV29-1 to TRBJ1-1; D unresolved. Germline V gene data show CDR1 as SQVTM and CDR2 as ANQGSEA. The CDR3 length is 12 residues. V was cut by 6 bases and J by 0 bases, with 8 bases left in between. CDR3: CSVRFMNTEAFF. CDR3 nucleotide sequence: TGCAGCGTCCGGTTTATGAACACTGAAGCTTTCTTT.